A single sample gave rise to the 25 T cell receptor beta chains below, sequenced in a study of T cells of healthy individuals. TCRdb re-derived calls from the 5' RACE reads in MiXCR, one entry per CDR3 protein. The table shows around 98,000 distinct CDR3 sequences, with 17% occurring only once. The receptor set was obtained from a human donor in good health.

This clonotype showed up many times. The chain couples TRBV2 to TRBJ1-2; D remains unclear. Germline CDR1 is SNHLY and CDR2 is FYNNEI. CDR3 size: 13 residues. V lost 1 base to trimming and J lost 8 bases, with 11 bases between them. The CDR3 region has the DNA TGTGCCAGCAGTGAAGTCGAGGGTGGCGGCTACACCTTC. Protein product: CASSEVEGGGYTF.

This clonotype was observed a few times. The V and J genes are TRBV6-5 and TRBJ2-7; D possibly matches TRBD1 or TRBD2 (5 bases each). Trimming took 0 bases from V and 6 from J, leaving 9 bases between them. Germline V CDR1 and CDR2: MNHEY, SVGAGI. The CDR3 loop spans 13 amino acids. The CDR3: CASSYSSGGEQYF. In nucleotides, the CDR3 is TGTGCCAGCAGTTACTCGAGTGGGGGCGAGCAGTACTTC.

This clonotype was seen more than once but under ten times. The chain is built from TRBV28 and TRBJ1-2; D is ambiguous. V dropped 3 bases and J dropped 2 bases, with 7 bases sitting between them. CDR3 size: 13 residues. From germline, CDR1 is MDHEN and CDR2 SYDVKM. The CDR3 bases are TGTGCCAGCAGTTTTTCGGGGAACTATGGCTACACCTTC. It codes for CASSFSGNYGYTF.

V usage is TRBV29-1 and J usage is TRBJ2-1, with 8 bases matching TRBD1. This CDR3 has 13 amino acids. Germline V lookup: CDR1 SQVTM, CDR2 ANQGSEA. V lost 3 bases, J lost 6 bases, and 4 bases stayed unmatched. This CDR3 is CSVERTGSNEQFF. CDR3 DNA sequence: TGCAGCGTTGAGAGGACAGGGAGCAATGAGCAGTTCTTC.

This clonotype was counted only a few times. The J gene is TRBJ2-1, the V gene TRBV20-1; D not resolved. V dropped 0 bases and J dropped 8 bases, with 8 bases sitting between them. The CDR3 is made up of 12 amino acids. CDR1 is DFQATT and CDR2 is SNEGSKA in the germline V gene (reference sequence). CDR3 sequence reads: CSAREHSHEQFF. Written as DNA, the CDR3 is TGCAGTGCTAGAGAACACAGTCATGAGCAGTTCTTC.

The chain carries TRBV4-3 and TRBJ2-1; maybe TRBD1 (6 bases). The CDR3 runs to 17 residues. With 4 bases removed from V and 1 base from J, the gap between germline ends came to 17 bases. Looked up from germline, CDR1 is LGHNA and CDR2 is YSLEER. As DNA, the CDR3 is TGCGCCAGCAGCCTTACCCTGGCACAGGGATCCTACAATGAGCAGTTCTTC. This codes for CASSLTLAQGSYNEQFF.

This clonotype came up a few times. The CDR3 is CSARDPAQGSGNTIYF. CDR3 bases: TGCAGTGCTAGAGACCCCGCACAGGGGAGTGGAAACACCATATATTTT. The chain joins TRBV20-1 to TRBJ1-3; 7 bases match TRBD1. Losses at the gene ends were 0 bases for V and 3 bases for J; bases not matched to a gene: 8. Germline V gives CDR1 DFQATT, CDR2 SNEGSKA (reference sequence). This CDR3 is 16 amino acids long.

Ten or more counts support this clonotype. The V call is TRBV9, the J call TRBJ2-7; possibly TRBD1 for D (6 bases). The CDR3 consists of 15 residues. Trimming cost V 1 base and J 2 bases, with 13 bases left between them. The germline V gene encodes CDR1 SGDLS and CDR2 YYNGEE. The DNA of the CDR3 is TGTGCCAGCAGCGTACTATGGGACACCACCTACGAGCAGTACTTC. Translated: CASSVLWDTTYEQYF.

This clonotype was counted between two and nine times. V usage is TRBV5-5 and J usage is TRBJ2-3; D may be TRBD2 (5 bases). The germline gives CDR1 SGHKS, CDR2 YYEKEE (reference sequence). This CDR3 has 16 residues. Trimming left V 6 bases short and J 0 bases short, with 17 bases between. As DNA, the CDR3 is TGTGCCAGCACCCCCTGGGTCCAGCGGAGCACAGATACGCAGTATTTT. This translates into CASTPWVQRSTDTQYF.

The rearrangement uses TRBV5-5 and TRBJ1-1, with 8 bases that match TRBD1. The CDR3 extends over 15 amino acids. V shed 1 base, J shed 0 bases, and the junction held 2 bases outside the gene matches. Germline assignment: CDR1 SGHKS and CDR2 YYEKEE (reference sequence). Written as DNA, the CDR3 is TGTGCCAGCAGCTTGAGGGACAGGTTGAACACTGAAGCTTTCTTT. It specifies CASSLRDRLNTEAFF.

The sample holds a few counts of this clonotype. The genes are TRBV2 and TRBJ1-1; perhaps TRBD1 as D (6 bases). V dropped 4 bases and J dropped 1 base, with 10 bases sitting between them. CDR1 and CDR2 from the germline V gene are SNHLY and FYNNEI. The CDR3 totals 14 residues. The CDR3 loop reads CASSGGDTNTEAFF. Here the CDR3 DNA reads TGTGCCAGCAGTGGTGGGGACACGAACACTGAAGCTTTCTTT.

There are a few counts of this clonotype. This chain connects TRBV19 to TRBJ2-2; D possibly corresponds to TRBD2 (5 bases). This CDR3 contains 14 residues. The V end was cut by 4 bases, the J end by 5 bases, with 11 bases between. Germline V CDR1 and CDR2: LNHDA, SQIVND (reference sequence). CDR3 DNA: TGTGCCAGTAGTACTTACGGGGAGACCGGGGAGCTGTTTTTT. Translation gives CASSTYGETGELFF.

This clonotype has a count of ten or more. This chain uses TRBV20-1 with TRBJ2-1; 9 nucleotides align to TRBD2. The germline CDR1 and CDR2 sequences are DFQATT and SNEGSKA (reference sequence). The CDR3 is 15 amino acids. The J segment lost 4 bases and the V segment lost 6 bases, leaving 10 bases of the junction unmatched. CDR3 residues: CSAKTSGEPYNEQFF. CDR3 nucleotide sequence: TGCAGTGCCAAGACTAGCGGAGAGCCGTACAATGAGCAGTTCTTC.

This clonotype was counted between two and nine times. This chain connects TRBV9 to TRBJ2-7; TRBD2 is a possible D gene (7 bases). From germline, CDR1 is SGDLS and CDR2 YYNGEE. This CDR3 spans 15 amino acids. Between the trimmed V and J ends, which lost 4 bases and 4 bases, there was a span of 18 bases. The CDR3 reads CASSPPGGLFYEQYF. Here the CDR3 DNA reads TGTGCCAGCAGCCCTCCCGGGGGGCTCTTTTACGAGCAGTACTTC.

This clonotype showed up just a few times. CDR3 protein: CSAGGQPPSYEQYF. The CDR3 DNA reads as TGCAGTGCTGGAGGACAGCCTCCATCCTACGAGCAGTACTTC. The chain uses TRBV20-1 and TRBJ2-7; tentatively, D is TRBD1 (6 bases). Germline V gives CDR1 DFQATT, CDR2 SNEGSKA (reference sequence). The CDR3 length is 14 residues. The germline V and J ends were trimmed by 5 bases and 1 base, with 15 bases remaining between them.

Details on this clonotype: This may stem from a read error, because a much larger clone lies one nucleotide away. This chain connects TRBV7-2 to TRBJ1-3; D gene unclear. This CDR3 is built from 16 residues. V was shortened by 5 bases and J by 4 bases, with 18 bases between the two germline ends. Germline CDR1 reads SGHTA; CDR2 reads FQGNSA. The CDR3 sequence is CASSQDRHGNGNTIYF. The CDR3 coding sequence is TGTGCCAGCAGCCAGGACCGACACGGAAACGGAAACACCATATATTTT.

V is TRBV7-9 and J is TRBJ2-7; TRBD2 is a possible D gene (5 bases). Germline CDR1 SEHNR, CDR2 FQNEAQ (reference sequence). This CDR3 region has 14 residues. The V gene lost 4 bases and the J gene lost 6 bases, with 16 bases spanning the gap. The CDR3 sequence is CASSSERGLPEQYF. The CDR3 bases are TGTGCCAGCAGCTCGGAGAGAGGGCTCCCCGAGCAGTACTTC. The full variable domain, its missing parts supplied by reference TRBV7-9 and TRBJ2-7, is DTGVSQNPRHKITKRGQNVTFRCDPISEHNRLYWYRQTLGQGPEFLTYFQNEAQLEKSRLLSDRFSAERPKGSFSTLEIQRTEQGDSAMYLCASSSERGLPEQYFGPGTRLTVT.

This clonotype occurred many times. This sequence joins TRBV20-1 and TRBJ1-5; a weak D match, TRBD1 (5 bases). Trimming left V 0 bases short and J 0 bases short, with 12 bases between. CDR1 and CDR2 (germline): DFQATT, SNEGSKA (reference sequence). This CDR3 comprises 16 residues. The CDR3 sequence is CSARDHGASSNQPQHF. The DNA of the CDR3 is TGCAGTGCTAGAGATCATGGGGCTAGTAGCAATCAGCCCCAGCATTTT.

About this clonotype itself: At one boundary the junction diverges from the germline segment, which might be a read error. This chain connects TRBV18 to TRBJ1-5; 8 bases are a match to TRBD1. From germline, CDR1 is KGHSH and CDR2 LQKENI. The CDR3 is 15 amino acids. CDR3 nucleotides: TGTGCCAGCTCACTTGGACAGGGAAGGGGTCAGCCCCAGAATTTT. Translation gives CASSLGQGRGQPQNF.

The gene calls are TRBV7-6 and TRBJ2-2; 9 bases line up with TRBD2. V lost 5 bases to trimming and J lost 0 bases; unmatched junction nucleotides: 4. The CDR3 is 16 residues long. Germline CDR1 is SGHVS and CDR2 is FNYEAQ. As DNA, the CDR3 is TGTGCCAGCAGCGCCCGACTAGCGGCGAACACCGGGGAGCTGTTTTTT. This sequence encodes CASSARLAANTGELFF.

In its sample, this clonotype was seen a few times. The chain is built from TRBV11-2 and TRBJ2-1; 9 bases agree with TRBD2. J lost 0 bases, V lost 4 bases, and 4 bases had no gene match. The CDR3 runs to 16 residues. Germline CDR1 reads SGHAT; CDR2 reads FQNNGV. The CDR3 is CASSSLAGSSYNEQFF. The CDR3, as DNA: TGTGCCAGCAGCTCTCTAGCGGGGAGCTCCTACAATGAGCAGTTCTTC.

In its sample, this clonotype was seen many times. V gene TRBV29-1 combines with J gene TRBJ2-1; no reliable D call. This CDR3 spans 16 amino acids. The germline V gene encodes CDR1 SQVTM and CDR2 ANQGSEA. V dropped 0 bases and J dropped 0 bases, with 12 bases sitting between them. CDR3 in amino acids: CSVEDRVGLSYNEQFF. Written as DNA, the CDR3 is TGCAGCGTTGAAGATCGCGTAGGGCTCTCCTACAATGAGCAGTTCTTC.

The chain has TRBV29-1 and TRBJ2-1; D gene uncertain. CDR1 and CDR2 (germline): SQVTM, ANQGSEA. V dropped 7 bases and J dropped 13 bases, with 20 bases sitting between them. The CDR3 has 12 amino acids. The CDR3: CSALSPQETQFF. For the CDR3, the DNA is TGCAGCGCACTCAGCCCCCAAGAGACCCAGTTCTTC.

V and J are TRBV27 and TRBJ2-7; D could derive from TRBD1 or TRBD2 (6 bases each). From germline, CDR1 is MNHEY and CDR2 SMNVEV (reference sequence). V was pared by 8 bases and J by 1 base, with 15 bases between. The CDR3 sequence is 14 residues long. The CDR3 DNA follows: TGTGCCAGCTCCCGCGGGGACAAATCCTACGAGCAGTACTTC. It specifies CASSRGDKSYEQYF.

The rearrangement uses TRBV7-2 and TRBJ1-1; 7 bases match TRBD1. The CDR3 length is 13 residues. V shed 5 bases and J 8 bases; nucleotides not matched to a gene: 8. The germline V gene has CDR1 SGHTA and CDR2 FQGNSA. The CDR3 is CASSVNRGGEAFF. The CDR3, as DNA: TGTGCCAGCAGCGTCAACAGGGGTGGGGAAGCTTTCTTT.